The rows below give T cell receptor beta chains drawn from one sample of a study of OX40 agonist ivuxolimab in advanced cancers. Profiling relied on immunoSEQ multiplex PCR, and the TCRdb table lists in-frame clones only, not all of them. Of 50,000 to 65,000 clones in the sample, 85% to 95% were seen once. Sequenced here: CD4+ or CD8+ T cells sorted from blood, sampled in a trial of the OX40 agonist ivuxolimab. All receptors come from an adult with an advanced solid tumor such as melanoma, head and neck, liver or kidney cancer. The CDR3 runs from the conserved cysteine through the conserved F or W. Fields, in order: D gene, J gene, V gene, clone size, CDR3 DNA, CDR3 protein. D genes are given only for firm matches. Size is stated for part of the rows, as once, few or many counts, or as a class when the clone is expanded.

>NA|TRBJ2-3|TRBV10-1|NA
TGCGCCAGCAGTGATAGGGCTTCAGATACGCAGTATTTT
CASSDRASDTQYF
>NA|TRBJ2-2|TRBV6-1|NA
TGTGCCGGGAGACAGGCGAACACCGGGGAGCTGTTTTTT
CAGRQANTGELFF
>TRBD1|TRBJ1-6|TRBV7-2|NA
TGTGCCAGCAGTCGCGACAGGGAAAATTCACCCCTCCACTTT
CASSRDRENSPLHF
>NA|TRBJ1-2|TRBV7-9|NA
TGTGCCAGCAGCTGGGACTATGGCTACACCTTC
CASSWDYGYTF
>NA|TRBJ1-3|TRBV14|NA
TGTGCCAGCAGTAATGGGGATCTTCCGGGAAACACCATATATTTT
CASSNGDLPGNTIYF
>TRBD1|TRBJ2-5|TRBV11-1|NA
TGTGCCAGCAGCCCCGGACAGGGGGGAGAGACCCAGTACTTC
CASSPGQGGETQYF
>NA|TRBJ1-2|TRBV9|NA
TGTGCCAGCAGCGAGGGTAGCGTATATGGCTACACCTTC
CASSEGSVYGYTF
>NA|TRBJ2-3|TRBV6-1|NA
TGTGCCAGCAGTATAGACAGGAAAACAGATACGCAGTATTTT
CASSIDRKTDTQYF
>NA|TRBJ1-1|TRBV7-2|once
TGTGCCAGCAGCTTAGTACCCGGGGGGGGGAACACTGAAGCTTTCTTT
CASSLVPGGGNTEAFF
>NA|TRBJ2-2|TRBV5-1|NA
TGCGCCAGCAGCCTGGCCGGGAACACCGGGGAGCTGTTTTTT
CASSLAGNTGELFF
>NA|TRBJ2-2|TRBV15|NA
TGTGCCACCAGCAGAGTAGACCTAGTAGACGGGGAGCTGTTTTTT
CATSRVDLVDGELFF
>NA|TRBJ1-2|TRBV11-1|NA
TGTGCCAGCAGCTTAGGCAGGGGATTGAACTATGGCTACACCTTC
CASSLGRGLNYGYTF
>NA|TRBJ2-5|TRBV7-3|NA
TGTGCCAGCAGCTTATTCCCCTACCAAGAGACCCAGTACTTC
CASSLFPYQETQYF
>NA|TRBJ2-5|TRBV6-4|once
TGTGCCAGAATGGGACCTTATAGGAAGACCCAGTACTTC
CARMGPYRKTQYF
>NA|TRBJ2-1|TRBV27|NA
TGTGCCAGCAGTTTACCCCACAATGAGCAGTTCTTC
CASSLPHNEQFF
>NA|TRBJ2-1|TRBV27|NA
TGTGCCAGCAGTTTAGGAGGGAGCTCCTACAATGAGCAGTTCTTC
CASSLGGSSYNEQFF
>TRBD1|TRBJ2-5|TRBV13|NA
TGTGCCAGCAGCTTAGGGGCTACAGGGGCGGTCGAGGAGACCCAGTACTTC
CASSLGATGAVEETQYF
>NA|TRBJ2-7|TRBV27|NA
TGTGCCAGCAGTTTCCAGGGAGAACTCTCCTACGAGCAGTACTTC
CASSFQGELSYEQYF
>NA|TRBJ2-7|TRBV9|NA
TGTGCCAGCAGCCCCCGGGAGAACGAGCAGTACTTC
CASSPRENEQYF
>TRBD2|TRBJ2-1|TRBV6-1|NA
TGTGCCAGCAGTGATGGTTCAGCGGGAAGGAGCTCCTACAATGAGCAGTTCTTC
CASSDGSAGRSSYNEQFF
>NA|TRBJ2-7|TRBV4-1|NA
TGCGCCAGCAGCCAAGAGCTGGGAGGGGGGGGTGGATACTTC
CASSQELGGGGGYF
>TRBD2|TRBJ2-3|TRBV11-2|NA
TGTGCCAGCAGCTTAGCCGGGGGGTCCACAGATACGCAGTATTTT
CASSLAGGSTDTQYF